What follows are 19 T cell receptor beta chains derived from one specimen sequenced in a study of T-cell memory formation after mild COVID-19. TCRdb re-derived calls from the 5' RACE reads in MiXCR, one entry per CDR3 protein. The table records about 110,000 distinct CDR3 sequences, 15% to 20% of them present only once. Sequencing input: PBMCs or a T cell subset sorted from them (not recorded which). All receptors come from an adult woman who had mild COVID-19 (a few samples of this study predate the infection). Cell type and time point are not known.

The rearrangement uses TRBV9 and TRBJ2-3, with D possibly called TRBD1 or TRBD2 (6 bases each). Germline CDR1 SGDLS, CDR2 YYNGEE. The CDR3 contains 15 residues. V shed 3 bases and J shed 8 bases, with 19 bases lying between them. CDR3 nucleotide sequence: TGTGCCAGCAGCGACGGAGGGGGGTTGACGAGTACGCAGTATTTT. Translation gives CASSDGGGLTSTQYF.

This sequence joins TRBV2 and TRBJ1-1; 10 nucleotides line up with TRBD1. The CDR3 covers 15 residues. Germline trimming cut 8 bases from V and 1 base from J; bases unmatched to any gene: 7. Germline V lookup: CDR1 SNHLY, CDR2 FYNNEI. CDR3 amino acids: CASGGTGVSNTEAFF. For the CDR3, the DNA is TGTGCCAGCGGAGGGACAGGGGTCTCGAACACTGAAGCTTTCTTT.

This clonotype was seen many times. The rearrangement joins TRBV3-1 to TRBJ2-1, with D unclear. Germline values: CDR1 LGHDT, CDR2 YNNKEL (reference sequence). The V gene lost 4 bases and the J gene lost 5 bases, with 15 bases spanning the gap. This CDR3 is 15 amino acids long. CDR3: CASSPTFGWHNEQFF. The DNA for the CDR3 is TGTGCCAGCAGCCCGACGTTTGGATGGCACAATGAGCAGTTCTTC.

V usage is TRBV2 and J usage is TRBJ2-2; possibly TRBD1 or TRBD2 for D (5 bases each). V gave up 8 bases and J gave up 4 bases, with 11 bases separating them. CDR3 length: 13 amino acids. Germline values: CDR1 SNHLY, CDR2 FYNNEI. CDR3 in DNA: TGTGCCAGCGCCGGGACCCCCACCGGGGAGCTGTTTTTT. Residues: CASAGTPTGELFF. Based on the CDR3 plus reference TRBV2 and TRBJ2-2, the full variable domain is EPEVTQTPSHQVTQMGQEVILRCVPISNHLYFYWYRQILGQKVEFLVSFYNNEISEKSEIFDDQFSVERPDGSNFTLKIRSTKLEDSAMYFCASAGTPTGELFFGEGSRLTVL.

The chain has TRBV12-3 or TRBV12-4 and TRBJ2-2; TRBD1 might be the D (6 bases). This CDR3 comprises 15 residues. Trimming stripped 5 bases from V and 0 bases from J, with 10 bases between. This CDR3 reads CASSKTGPNTGELFF. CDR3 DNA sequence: TGTGCCAGCAGTAAAACAGGGCCGAACACCGGGGAGCTGTTTTTT.

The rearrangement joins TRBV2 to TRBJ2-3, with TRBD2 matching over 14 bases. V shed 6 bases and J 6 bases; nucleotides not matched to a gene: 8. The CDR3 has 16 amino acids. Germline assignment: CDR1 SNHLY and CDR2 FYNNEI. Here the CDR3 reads CASRGPGLAGVDTQYF. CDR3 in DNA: TGTGCCAGCAGGGGACCGGGACTAGCGGGAGTGGATACGCAGTATTTT.

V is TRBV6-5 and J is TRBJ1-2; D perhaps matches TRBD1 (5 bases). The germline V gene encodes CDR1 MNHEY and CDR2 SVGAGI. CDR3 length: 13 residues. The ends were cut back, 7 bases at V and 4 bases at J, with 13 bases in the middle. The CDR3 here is CASTSTGPYGYTF. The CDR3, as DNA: TGTGCCAGCACGAGTACAGGCCCCTATGGCTACACCTTC.

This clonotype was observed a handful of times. The CDR3 DNA reads as TGTGCCAGCAGTGACCACCGACGGACGAACACCGGGGAGCTGTTTTTT. Amino acid sequence: CASSDHRRTNTGELFF. The chain employs TRBV25-1 and TRBJ2-2; no clear D gene. Trimming removed 3 bases at V and 0 bases at J, with 11 bases between. Looked up from germline, CDR1 is MGHDK and CDR2 is SYGVNS. This CDR3 is built from 16 residues.

The CDR3 loop reads CASSIAGPYEQYF. In nucleotides, the CDR3 is TGTGCCAGCAGTATAGCGGGCCCCTACGAGCAGTACTTC. V and J are TRBV27 and TRBJ2-7; TRBD2 matches 7 bases. The germline V gene has CDR1 MNHEY and CDR2 SMNVEV (reference sequence). The CDR3 length is 13 residues. Trimming took 5 bases from V and 2 from J; bases not matched to a gene: 3.

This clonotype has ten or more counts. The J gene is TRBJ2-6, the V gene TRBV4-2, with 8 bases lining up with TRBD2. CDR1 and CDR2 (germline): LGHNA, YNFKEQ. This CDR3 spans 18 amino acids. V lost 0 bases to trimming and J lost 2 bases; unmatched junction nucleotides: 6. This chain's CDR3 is CASSQDPRGAAGANVLTF. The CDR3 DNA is TGTGCCAGCAGCCAAGATCCGCGGGGGGCTGCTGGGGCCAACGTCCTGACTTTC.

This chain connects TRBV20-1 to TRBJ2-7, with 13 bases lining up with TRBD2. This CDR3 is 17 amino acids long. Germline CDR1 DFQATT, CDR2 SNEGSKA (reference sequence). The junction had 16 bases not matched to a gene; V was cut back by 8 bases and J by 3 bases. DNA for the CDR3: TGCAGTTCCCGGACGGGACTAGCGGGGTCGGACGACTACGAGCAGTACTTC. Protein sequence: CSSRTGLAGSDDYEQYF.

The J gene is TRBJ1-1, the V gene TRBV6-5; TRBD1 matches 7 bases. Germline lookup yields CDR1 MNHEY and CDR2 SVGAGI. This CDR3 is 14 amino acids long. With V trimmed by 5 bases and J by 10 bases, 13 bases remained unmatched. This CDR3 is CASSPDRPEEAAFF. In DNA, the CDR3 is TGTGCCAGCAGTCCGGACAGGCCTGAGGAGGCAGCTTTCTTT.

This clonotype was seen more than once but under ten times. The CDR3 is CASSLYGGETQYF. CDR3 coding DNA: TGTGCCAGCAGTTTATACGGGGGAGAGACCCAGTACTTC. The gene calls are TRBV12-3 or TRBV12-4 and TRBJ2-5, with D possibly being TRBD2 (6 bases). This CDR3 is 13 amino acids long. V lost 2 bases, J lost 4 bases, and 8 bases lay in between.

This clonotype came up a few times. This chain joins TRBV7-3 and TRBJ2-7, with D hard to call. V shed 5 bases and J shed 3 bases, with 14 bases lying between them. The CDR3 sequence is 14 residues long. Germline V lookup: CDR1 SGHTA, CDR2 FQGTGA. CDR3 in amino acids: CASSRMAGGYEQYF. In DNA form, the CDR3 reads TGTGCCAGCAGCCGTATGGCAGGCGGCTACGAGCAGTACTTC.

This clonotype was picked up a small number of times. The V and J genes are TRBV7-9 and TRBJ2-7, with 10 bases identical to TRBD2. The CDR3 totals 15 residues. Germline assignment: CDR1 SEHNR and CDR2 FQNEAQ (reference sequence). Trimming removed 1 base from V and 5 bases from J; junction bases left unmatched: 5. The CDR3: CASSLVLAGAHEQYF. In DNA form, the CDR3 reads TGTGCCAGCAGCTTAGTCCTAGCGGGAGCTCACGAGCAGTACTTC.

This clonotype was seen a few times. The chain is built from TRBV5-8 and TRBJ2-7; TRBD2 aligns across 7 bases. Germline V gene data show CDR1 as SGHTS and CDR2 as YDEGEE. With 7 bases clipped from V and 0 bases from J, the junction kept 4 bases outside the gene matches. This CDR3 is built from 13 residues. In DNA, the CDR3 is TGTGCCAGCCTAGCGGAAATCTCCTACGAGCAGTACTTC. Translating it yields CASLAEISYEQYF. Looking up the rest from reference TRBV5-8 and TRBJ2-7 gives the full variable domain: EAGVTQSPTHLIKTRGQQATLRCSPISGHTSVYWYQQALGLGLQFLLWYDEGEERNRGNFPPRFSGRQFPNYSSELNVNALELEDSALYLCASLAEISYEQYFGPGTRLTVT.

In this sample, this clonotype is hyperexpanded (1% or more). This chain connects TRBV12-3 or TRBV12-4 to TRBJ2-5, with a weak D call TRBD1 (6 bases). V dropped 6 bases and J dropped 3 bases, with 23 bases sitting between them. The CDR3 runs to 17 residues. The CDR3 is CASSLMGARDGKETQYF. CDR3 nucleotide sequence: TGTGCCAGCAGCCTAATGGGGGCCCGGGACGGCAAAGAGACCCAGTACTTC.

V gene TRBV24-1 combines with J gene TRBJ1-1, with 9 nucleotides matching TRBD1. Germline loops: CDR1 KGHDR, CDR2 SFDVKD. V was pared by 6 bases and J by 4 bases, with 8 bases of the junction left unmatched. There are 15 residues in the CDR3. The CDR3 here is CATSPQGAGVTEAFF. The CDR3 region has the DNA TGTGCCACCAGTCCACAGGGGGCAGGGGTCACTGAAGCTTTCTTT.

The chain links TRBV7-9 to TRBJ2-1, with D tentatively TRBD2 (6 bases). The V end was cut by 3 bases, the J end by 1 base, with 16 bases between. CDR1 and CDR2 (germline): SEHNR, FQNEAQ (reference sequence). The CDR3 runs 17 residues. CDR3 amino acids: CASSFTPLTRSYNEQFF. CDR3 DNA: TGTGCCAGCAGCTTTACGCCCCTGACTAGGTCCTACAATGAGCAGTTCTTC.